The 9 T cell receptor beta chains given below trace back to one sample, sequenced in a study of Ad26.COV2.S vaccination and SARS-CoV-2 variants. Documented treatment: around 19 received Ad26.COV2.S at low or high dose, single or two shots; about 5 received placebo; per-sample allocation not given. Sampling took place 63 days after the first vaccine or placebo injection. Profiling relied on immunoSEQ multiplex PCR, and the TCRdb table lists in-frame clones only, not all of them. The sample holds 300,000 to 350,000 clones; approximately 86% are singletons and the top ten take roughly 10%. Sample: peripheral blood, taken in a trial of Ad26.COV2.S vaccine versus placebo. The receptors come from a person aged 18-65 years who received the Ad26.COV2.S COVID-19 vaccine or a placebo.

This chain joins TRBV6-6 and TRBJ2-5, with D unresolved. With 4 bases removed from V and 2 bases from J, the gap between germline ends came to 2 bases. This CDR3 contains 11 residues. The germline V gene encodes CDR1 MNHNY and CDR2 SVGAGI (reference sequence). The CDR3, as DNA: TGTGCCAGCAGTTCACAAGAGACCCAGTACTTC. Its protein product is CASSSQETQYF.

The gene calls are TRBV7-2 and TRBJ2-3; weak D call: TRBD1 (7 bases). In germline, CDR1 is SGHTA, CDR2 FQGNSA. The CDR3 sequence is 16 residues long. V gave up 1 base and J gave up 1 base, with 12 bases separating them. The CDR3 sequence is CASSLVPGGRTDTQYF. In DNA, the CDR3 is TGTGCCAGCAGCTTAGTCCCAGGGGGGCGCACAGATACGCAGTATTTT.

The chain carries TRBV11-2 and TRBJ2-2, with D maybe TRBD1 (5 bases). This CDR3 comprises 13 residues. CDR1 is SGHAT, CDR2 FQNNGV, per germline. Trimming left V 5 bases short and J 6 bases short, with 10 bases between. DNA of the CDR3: TGTGCCAGCAGCGCGACAGAATCCGGGGAGCTGTTTTTT. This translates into CASSATESGELFF. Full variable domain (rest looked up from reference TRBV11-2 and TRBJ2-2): EAGVAQSPRYKIIEKRQSVAFWCNPISGHATLYWYQQILGQGPKLLIQFQNNGVVDDSQLPKDRFSAERLKGVDSTLKIQPAKLEDSAVYLCASSATESGELFFGEGSRLTVL.

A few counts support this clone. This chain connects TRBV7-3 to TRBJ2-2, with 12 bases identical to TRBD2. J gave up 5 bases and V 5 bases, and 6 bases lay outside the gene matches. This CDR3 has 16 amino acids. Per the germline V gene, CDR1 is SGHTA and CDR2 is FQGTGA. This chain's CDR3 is CASSRNLAGGTGELFF. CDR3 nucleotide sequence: TGTGCCAGCAGCCGAAACCTAGCGGGAGGGACCGGGGAGCTGTTTTTT.

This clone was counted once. The CDR3 spells CASSQGLPRGYGYTF. The CDR3 bases are TGCGCCAGCAGCCAAGGCCTCCCCCGAGGCTATGGCTACACCTTC. The chain employs TRBV4-1 and TRBJ1-2; D remains unclear. Germline loops: CDR1 MGHRA, CDR2 YSYEKL. V dropped 1 base and J dropped 4 bases, with 13 bases sitting between them. CDR3 length equals 15 residues.

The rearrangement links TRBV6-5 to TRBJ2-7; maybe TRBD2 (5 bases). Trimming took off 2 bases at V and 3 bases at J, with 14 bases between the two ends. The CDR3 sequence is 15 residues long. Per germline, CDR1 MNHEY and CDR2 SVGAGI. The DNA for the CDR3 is TGTGCCAGCAGTTACGGAAGGGAAGAGGGCTACGAGCAGTACTTC. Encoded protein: CASSYGREEGYEQYF.

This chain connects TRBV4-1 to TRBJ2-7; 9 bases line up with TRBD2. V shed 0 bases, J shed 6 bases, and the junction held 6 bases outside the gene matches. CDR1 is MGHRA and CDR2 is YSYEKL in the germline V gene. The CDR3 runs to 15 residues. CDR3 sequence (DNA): TGCGCCAGCAGCCAAGACTGGGCGGGAGGGGGCGAGCAGTACTTC. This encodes CASSQDWAGGGEQYF.

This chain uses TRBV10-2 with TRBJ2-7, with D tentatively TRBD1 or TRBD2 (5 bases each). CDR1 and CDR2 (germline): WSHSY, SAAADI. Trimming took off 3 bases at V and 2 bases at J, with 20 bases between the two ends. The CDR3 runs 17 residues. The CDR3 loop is CASSEGIVRLGAYEQYF. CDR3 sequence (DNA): TGCGCCAGCAGTGAAGGTATAGTGCGGCTGGGGGCCTACGAGCAGTACTTC.

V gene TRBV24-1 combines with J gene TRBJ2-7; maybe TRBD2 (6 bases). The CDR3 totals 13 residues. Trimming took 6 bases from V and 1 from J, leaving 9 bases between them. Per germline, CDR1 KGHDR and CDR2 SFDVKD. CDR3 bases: TGTGCCACCAGTAGCGGGTTATCCTACGAGCAGTACTTC. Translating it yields CATSSGLSYEQYF.